The 27 T cell receptor beta chains reported below all come from one sample, sequenced in a study of neurological immune-mediated disorders. TCRdb recomputed calls from the 5' RACE reads with MiXCR, one row per CDR3 protein. This table holds 75,000 to 80,000 distinct CDR3 sequences, less than 5.5% found once. Sequencing was carried out using PBMCs. All receptors derive from a woman aged 25 to 45 with multiple sclerosis.

This clonotype was seen repeatedly, ten times or more. This sequence joins TRBV9 and TRBJ2-4; 7 nucleotides match TRBD1. V lost 0 bases to trimming and J lost 2 bases; unmatched junction nucleotides: 8. This CDR3 spans 17 amino acids. The germline V gene has CDR1 SGDLS and CDR2 YYNGEE. The CDR3 DNA reads as TGTGCCAGCAGCGTAGATCCCCCGACAGGGACCAAAAACATTCAGTACTTC. Amino acid sequence: CASSVDPPTGTKNIQYF.

This clonotype was detected ten times or more. This chain joins TRBV6-5 and TRBJ2-1; the D is unclear. Trimming removed 6 bases from V and 0 bases from J, with 6 bases in between. Germline V gene sequence: CDR1 MNHEY, CDR2 SVGAGI. CDR3 length: 13 amino acids. The CDR3 DNA sequence: TGTGCCAGCAGCTCAAGCTCCTACAATGAGCAGTTCTTC. It specifies CASSSSSYNEQFF.

This clonotype was observed many times. The chain has TRBV4-1 and TRBJ1-1; D is unclear. This CDR3 is built from 15 residues. CDR1 and CDR2 (germline): MGHRA, YSYEKL. Deletions cut 3 bases from V and 0 bases from J, with 11 bases between. As DNA, the CDR3 is TGCGCCAGCAGCCAGGGCAACGTCATGAACACTGAAGCTTTCTTT. Its translation: CASSQGNVMNTEAFF.

This clonotype was detected a few times. The V gene is TRBV7-8, the J gene TRBJ1-3; D is unresolved. This CDR3 has 13 residues. Per the germline V gene, CDR1 is SGHVS and CDR2 is FQNEAQ. The V end was cut by 5 bases, the J end by 4 bases, with 9 bases between. CDR3 nucleotides: TGTGCCAGCAGCCTCGCGGGCGGAAACACCATATATTTT. Translation gives CASSLAGGNTIYF.

This clonotype was recorded at least ten times. The CDR3: CASSPTSSFTGELFF. The CDR3 region has the DNA TGTGCCAGCAGCCCCACATCGAGCTTCACCGGGGAGCTGTTTTTT. The chain joins TRBV7-7 to TRBJ2-2; no clear D gene. Germline V lookup: CDR1 SSHAT, CDR2 FNYEAQ (reference sequence). The CDR3 is made up of 15 amino acids. The V end lost 5 bases, the J end lost 4 bases, and 14 bases lay between the germline ends.

This clonotype appeared a few times. The chain joins TRBV5-5 to TRBJ1-1; D not certain. The CDR3 sequence is 16 residues long. Looked up from germline, CDR1 is SGHKS and CDR2 is YYEKEE (reference sequence). V gave up 0 bases and J gave up 2 bases, with 14 bases separating them. CDR3 loop: CASSLVPGRVNTEAFF. The CDR3 nucleotides read TGTGCCAGCAGCTTGGTCCCGGGGAGGGTAAACACTGAAGCTTTCTTT.

In its sample, this clonotype was seen many times. The chain combines TRBV20-1 with TRBJ2-3; 8 bases line up with TRBD1. The CDR3 has 14 amino acids. Per germline, CDR1 DFQATT and CDR2 SNEGSKA (reference sequence). Trimming cost V 6 bases and J 1 base; bases outside gene matches: 6. The CDR3 sequence: CSALLTGGTDTQYF. The DNA of the CDR3 is TGCAGTGCCTTGTTGACAGGGGGCACAGATACGCAGTATTTT.

The sample holds many counts of this clonotype. V is TRBV20-1 and J is TRBJ2-4; 8 bases match TRBD1. This CDR3 has 15 residues. Germline CDR1 reads DFQATT; CDR2 reads SNEGSKA (reference sequence). V gave up 6 bases and J gave up 1 base; unmatched junction bases: 8. CDR3 in DNA: TGCAGTGCCATGGACAGGGTTCTGGCCAAAAACATTCAGTACTTC. The encoded protein is CSAMDRVLAKNIQYF.

A few counts support this clonotype. This CDR3 is CASTLLASTSTDTQYF. The CDR3 DNA sequence: TGCGCCAGCACCCTACTAGCGTCGACTAGCACAGATACGCAGTATTTT. This rearrangement joins TRBV5-1 to TRBJ2-3; 7 bases are shared with TRBD2. J was trimmed by 0 bases and V by 6 bases; bases with no gene match: 10. CDR1 and CDR2 from the germline V gene are SGHRS and YFSETQ. This CDR3 has 16 amino acids.

This clonotype was counted ten times or more. CDR3 sequence reads: CASSRRVSFDNEQFF. CDR3 nucleotides: TGTGCCAGCTCCCGCCGGGTCTCCTTCGACAATGAGCAGTTCTTC. V gene TRBV3-1 combines with J gene TRBJ2-1; D remains unclear. The V gene lost 8 bases and the J gene lost 5 bases, with 19 bases spanning the gap. CDR1 and CDR2 (germline): LGHDT, YNNKEL (reference sequence). The CDR3 extends over 15 amino acids.

This clonotype was observed many times. The chain combines TRBV2 with TRBJ2-5, with TRBD1 identical over 10 bases. Germline trimming cut 4 bases from V and 4 bases from J; bases unmatched to any gene: 3. The CDR3 consists of 14 residues. Germline V gene sequence: CDR1 SNHLY, CDR2 FYNNEI. The CDR3 DNA follows: TGTGCCAGCAGTGGGGGACAGGGGCCAGAGACCCAGTACTTC. Protein product: CASSGGQGPETQYF.

In its sample, this clonotype was seen many times. The chain links TRBV7-8 to TRBJ2-5; maybe TRBD2 (5 bases). CDR1 is SGHVS and CDR2 is FQNEAQ in the germline V gene. The CDR3 covers 15 residues. Trimming stripped 1 base from V and 7 bases from J, with 16 bases between. For the CDR3, the DNA is TGTGCCAGCAGCTTAGGTGGGCCAAACGCGGGGACCCAGTACTTC. Its protein product is CASSLGGPNAGTQYF.

The chain links TRBV20-1 to TRBJ2-3; D is unresolved. CDR3 size: 13 residues. Germline lookup yields CDR1 DFQATT and CDR2 SNEGSKA (reference sequence). The ends were cut back, 6 bases at V and 6 bases at J, with 16 bases in the middle. CDR3 residues: CSALTSLADTQYF. The CDR3 DNA sequence: TGCAGTGCGTTAACCAGCCTCGCCGATACGCAGTATTTT.

In this sample, this clonotype turned up many times. The J gene is TRBJ2-3, the V gene TRBV12-3 or TRBV12-4, with a weak D call TRBD2 (6 bases). The CDR3 covers 14 residues. V lost 7 bases and J lost 2, with 13 bases in between. For the CDR3, the DNA is TGTGCCAGCATCTACGCGGGGAACACAGATACGCAGTATTTT. It specifies CASIYAGNTDTQYF.

This clonotype has only a few counts. The V and J genes are TRBV2 and TRBJ1-1; possible D gene TRBD1, 6 bases. Trimming removed 2 bases from V and 5 bases from J, with 15 bases in between. Looked up from germline, CDR1 is SNHLY and CDR2 is FYNNEI. This CDR3 is 15 amino acids long. The chain's CDR3 is CASSEIPGALTEAFF. CDR3 DNA sequence: TGTGCCAGCAGTGAAATTCCGGGGGCGCTGACTGAAGCTTTCTTT.

This clonotype was observed at least ten times. The chain links TRBV20-1 to TRBJ1-4; 8 bases are shared with TRBD1. The V and J ends lost 5 bases and 0 bases, in that order; junction bases with no gene match: 11. The germline V gene encodes CDR1 DFQATT and CDR2 SNEGSKA (reference sequence). The CDR3 extends over 17 amino acids. CDR3 coding DNA: TGCAGTGCTTATGACAGGGGTTCTTTTGCAACTAATGAAAAACTGTTTTTT. It codes for CSAYDRGSFATNEKLFF.

The chain couples TRBV5-1 to TRBJ1-1, with 9 bases matching TRBD1. This CDR3 is built from 13 residues. In germline, CDR1 is SGHRS, CDR2 YFSETQ. V trimming: 5 bases; J trimming: 3 bases; junction bases outside the gene matches: 2. CDR3 nucleotides: TGCGCCAGCAGGAGACAGGGGGACACTGAAGCTTTCTTT. It specifies CASRRQGDTEAFF.

A few counts support this clonotype. The chain recombines TRBV7-9 with TRBJ2-7; no definite D call. CDR1 and CDR2 from the germline V gene are SEHNR and FQNEAQ (reference sequence). This CDR3 region has 12 residues. V was shortened by 4 bases and J by 4 bases, with 8 bases between the two germline ends. CDR3 sequence: CASSSAAYEQYF. For the CDR3, the DNA is TGTGCCAGCAGCTCGGCCGCGTACGAGCAGTACTTC. Full variable domain (missing parts from reference TRBV7-9 and TRBJ2-7): DTGVSQNPRHKITKRGQNVTFRCDPISEHNRLYWYRQTLGQGPEFLTYFQNEAQLEKSRLLSDRFSAERPKGSFSTLEIQRTEQGDSAMYLCASSSAAYEQYFGPGTRLTVT.

The genes are TRBV10-3 and TRBJ2-7; TRBD2 matches at 8 bases. Germline CDR1 reads ENHRY; CDR2 reads SYGVKD. This CDR3 is 13 amino acids long. J was trimmed by 3 bases and V by 11 bases; bases with no gene match: 9. CDR3 loop: CAVQAGVGYEQYF. The CDR3 DNA follows: TGTGCCGTCCAAGCGGGAGTAGGCTACGAGCAGTACTTC.

This clonotype was seen only a few times. V gene TRBV5-4 combines with J gene TRBJ2-3; 7 nucleotides align to TRBD1. Per the germline V gene, CDR1 is SGHNT and CDR2 is YYREEE (reference sequence). The CDR3 runs 15 residues. V dropped 4 bases and J dropped 0; count of bases not matched to a gene: 5. The CDR3 region has the DNA TGTGCCAGCAGCCGGGACAGCCTAAGCACAGATACGCAGTATTTT. It specifies CASSRDSLSTDTQYF.

In its sample, this clonotype was seen many times. The CDR3: CASRTRGPNGYTF. CDR3 in DNA: TGTGCCAGCAGGACCCGGGGGCCCAATGGCTACACCTTC. The J gene is TRBJ1-2, the V gene TRBV6-2 or TRBV6-3, with D possibly matching TRBD1 (6 bases). Trimming removed 6 bases at V and 6 bases at J, with 14 bases between. The germline gives CDR1 MNHEY, CDR2 SVGEGT. The CDR3 is 13 amino acids.

This clonotype was picked up many times. CDR3 residues: CASSFQGLAGVTDTQYF. DNA for the CDR3: TGTGCCAGTAGTTTCCAAGGACTAGCGGGAGTCACAGATACGCAGTATTTT. This sequence joins TRBV19 and TRBJ2-3; 13 bases fit TRBD2. The CDR3 totals 17 residues. Germline V gives CDR1 LNHDA, CDR2 SQIVND (reference sequence). The junction had 7 bases not matched to a gene; V was cut back by 5 bases and J by 2 bases.

The chain uses TRBV5-1 and TRBJ2-5, with D possibly being TRBD1 or TRBD2 (6 bases each). Looked up from germline, CDR1 is SGHRS and CDR2 is YFSETQ. With 0 bases removed from V and 4 bases from J, the gap between germline ends came to 13 bases. The CDR3 totals 15 residues. The CDR3 DNA sequence: TGCGCCAGCAGCTTGGGGACCAGGGGAGGAGAGACCCAGTACTTC. It specifies CASSLGTRGGETQYF.

This clonotype was counted ten times or more. V usage is TRBV20-1 and J usage is TRBJ2-3; D is possibly TRBD2 (5 bases). The CDR3 is 14 amino acids. Trimming took off 7 bases at V and 0 bases at J, with 14 bases between the two ends. Looked up from germline, CDR1 is DFQATT and CDR2 is SNEGSKA (reference sequence). The DNA for the CDR3 is TGCAGTGGGAGGCGTTACTCCAGCACAGATACGCAGTATTTT. The encoded protein is CSGRRYSSTDTQYF.

This clonotype came up many times. The genes are TRBV5-1 and TRBJ2-3, with 8 bases lining up with TRBD1. Trimming at V came to 2 bases and at J to 3 bases, leaving 11 bases not matched to a gene. The CDR3 is 17 amino acids. Germline V gives CDR1 SGHRS, CDR2 YFSETQ. In DNA form, the CDR3 reads TGCGCCAGCAGCTTTACCGGACAGGGTGGTTCGACAGATACGCAGTATTTT. Protein: CASSFTGQGGSTDTQYF.

This clonotype was recorded at least ten times. The gene calls are TRBV12-3 or TRBV12-4 and TRBJ1-1; unclear D gene. The V and J ends lost 1 base and 0 bases respectively, with 6 bases between them. This CDR3 spans 14 amino acids. The CDR3 spells CASSLVRLNTEAFF. In DNA form, the CDR3 reads TGTGCCAGCAGTTTAGTCCGGTTGAACACTGAAGCTTTCTTT.

This clonotype was found many times. This sequence joins TRBV20-1 and TRBJ2-7; 12 bases align to TRBD2. Losses at the gene ends were 5 bases for V and 2 bases for J; bases not matched to a gene: 7. From germline, CDR1 is DFQATT and CDR2 SNEGSKA (reference sequence). The CDR3 spans 15 residues. DNA of the CDR3: TGCAGTGCTGAGAGGACTAGCGGGATAACCTACGAGCAGTACTTC. Translation: CSAERTSGITYEQYF.